What follows are 32 T cell receptor beta chains derived from one specimen sequenced in a study of graft-versus-host responses after intestinal transplantation. Repertoires were generated with immunoSEQ multiplex PCR, while TCRdb's copy carries only in-frame clones and drops some. Among 130,000 or so clones listed, around nine tenths were seen once. Their antigens remain unidentified. Sequencing was performed on unstimulated CD4+ T cells sorted from spleen or lymph node cells, taken before intestinal transplant. These receptors originate from a human donor who received an intestinal transplant.

This clone was seen a few times. The chain has TRBV27 and TRBJ1-4; D perhaps matches TRBD1 (5 bases). The V gene lost 10 bases and the J gene lost 8 bases, with 14 bases spanning the gap. The CDR3 runs to 12 residues. Germline loops: CDR1 MNHEY, CDR2 SMNVEV (reference sequence). The CDR3 spells CATGEGEEKLFF. The CDR3 region has the DNA TGTGCCACGGGGGAAGGGGAAGAAAAACTGTTTTTT.

The chain joins TRBV5-1 to TRBJ2-1; tentatively, D is TRBD2 (5 bases). The CDR3 runs 15 residues. V gave up 4 bases and J gave up 6 bases, with 17 bases separating them. Germline V lookup: CDR1 SGHRS, CDR2 YFSETQ. CDR3 protein: CASSDNSGNTNEQFF. In nucleotides, the CDR3 is TGCGCCAGCAGCGACAATTCCGGGAACACCAATGAGCAGTTCTTC.

This clone occurred once. The chain is built from TRBV6-5 and TRBJ1-5; D unresolved. Trimming took 6 bases from V and 1 from J, leaving 10 bases between them. This CDR3 region has 14 residues. Germline V lookup: CDR1 MNHEY, CDR2 SVGAGI. The CDR3 here is CASSYRRSNQPQHF. The CDR3, as DNA: TGTGCCAGCAGCTACAGACGGAGCAATCAGCCCCAGCATTTT.

The chain links TRBV5-1 to TRBJ2-1, with TRBD2 matching 11 bases. The V and J ends lost 0 bases and 7 bases, in that order; junction bases with no gene match: 6. CDR3 length equals 16 residues. The V gene's germline CDR1 is SGHRS and CDR2 YFSETQ. The CDR3 loop is CASSLGASGGTNEQFF. The DNA for the CDR3 is TGCGCCAGCAGCTTGGGGGCTAGCGGGGGGACGAATGAGCAGTTCTTC.

The gene calls are TRBV14 and TRBJ2-7; D is unresolved. Germline V gene lookup returns CDR1 SGHDN and CDR2 FVKESK. The CDR3 totals 14 residues. V lost 4 bases, J lost 0 bases, and 10 bases lay in between. CDR3 protein: CASSLSLSSYEQYF. CDR3 nucleotide sequence: TGTGCCAGCAGCCTCTCCCTGAGCTCCTACGAGCAGTACTTC.

V gene TRBV4-1 combines with J gene TRBJ2-5; D remains ambiguous. V lost 0 bases, J lost 10 bases, and 6 bases lay in between. CDR1 is MGHRA, CDR2 YSYEKL, per germline. The CDR3 consists of 11 residues. The CDR3 DNA reads as TGCGCCAGCAGCCAAGAGTTGAACCAGTACTTC. This translates into CASSQELNQYF.

J is TRBJ2-3 and V is TRBV5-1; a possible D gene is TRBD2 (5 bases). The CDR3 extends over 13 amino acids. V lost 4 bases and J lost 4, with 10 bases in between. Germline-derived CDR1 and CDR2 are SGHRS and YFSETQ. This chain's CDR3 is CASSPTGADTQYF. The CDR3, as DNA: TGCGCCAGCAGCCCCACCGGGGCAGATACGCAGTATTTT.

This rearrangement joins TRBV19 to TRBJ1-5; perhaps TRBD1 as D (5 bases). V was shortened by 4 bases and J by 4 bases, with 8 bases between the two germline ends. The CDR3 runs to 13 residues. Looked up from germline, CDR1 is LNHDA and CDR2 is SQIVND (reference sequence). The CDR3 nucleotides read TGTGCCAGTAGTACACAGGTAAATCAGCCCCAGCATTTT. Protein product: CASSTQVNQPQHF.

This sequence joins TRBV5-1 and TRBJ1-1; D is unresolved. This CDR3 has 14 residues. The germline V and J ends were trimmed by 4 bases and 1 base, with 11 bases remaining between them. In germline, CDR1 is SGHRS, CDR2 YFSETQ. CDR3 region: CASSPGSWNTEAFF. In DNA, the CDR3 is TGCGCCAGCAGCCCGGGGTCCTGGAACACTGAAGCTTTCTTT.

The rearrangement joins TRBV6-1 to TRBJ1-2; 8 bases fit TRBD1. Germline V CDR1 and CDR2: MNHNS, SASEGT. The CDR3 length is 12 residues. V lost 2 bases and J lost 13; bases outside the gene matches: 6. The CDR3 DNA is TGTGCCAGCAGTGAATCAGGGACAGGTATCACCTTC. As protein: CASSESGTGITF.

V and J are TRBV4-1 and TRBJ2-1, with 10 bases that match TRBD2. Trimming at V came to 0 bases and at J to 4 bases, leaving 12 bases not matched to a gene. CDR3 length: 19 residues. Germline-derived CDR1 and CDR2 are MGHRA and YSYEKL. CDR3 in amino acids: CASSQELGEVAGGYNEQFF. The CDR3 bases are TGCGCCAGCAGCCAAGAATTGGGGGAGGTAGCGGGGGGTTACAATGAGCAGTTCTTC.

This clone has just a few counts. The V and J genes are TRBV6-6 and TRBJ1-2; TRBD1 matches 9 bases. Germline V gene lookup returns CDR1 MNHNY and CDR2 SVGAGI (reference sequence). The junction had 9 bases not matched to a gene; V was cut back by 5 bases and J by 8 bases. The CDR3 totals 14 residues. CDR3 sequence reads: CASSRDRVVGGYTF. For the CDR3, the DNA is TGTGCCAGCAGTCGGGACAGGGTGGTCGGGGGCTACACCTTC.

This sequence joins TRBV7-3 and TRBJ2-3; D assignment may be TRBD1 or TRBD2 (5 bases each). CDR1 SGHTA and CDR2 FQGTGA come from the germline V gene. Between the trimmed V and J ends, which lost 1 base and 2 bases, there was a span of 10 bases. This CDR3 has 15 amino acids. The CDR3 nucleotides are TGTGCCAGCAGCTTAAGGGGGTTAAACACAGATACGCAGTATTTT. It yields the protein CASSLRGLNTDTQYF.

The chain is built from TRBV7-2 and TRBJ2-5, with 7 bases aligning to TRBD1. The end of the DNA fits TRBJ2-7 better, so the J call may be wrong. Germline V gene lookup returns CDR1 SGHTA and CDR2 FQGNSA. The CDR3 spans 13 residues. The CDR3: CASSLRDSYEQYF. The CDR3 DNA sequence: TGTGCCAGCAGCTTAAGGGACAGCTACGAGCAGTACTTC.

The chain joins TRBV18 to TRBJ1-1, with TRBD1 as a possible D gene (6 bases). V lost 6 bases and J lost 4, with 9 bases in between. Germline V CDR1 and CDR2: KGHSH, LQKENI. This CDR3 contains 12 residues. The CDR3 DNA reads TGTGCCAGCTCTACAGGGCCCACTGAAGCTTTCTTT. It encodes CASSTGPTEAFF.

The chain has TRBV5-4 and TRBJ2-5, with a tentative D call TRBD1 (6 bases). The last part of the DNA fits TRBJ2-7 better; the J call may be wrong. CDR1 and CDR2 from the germline V gene are SGHNT and YYREEE (reference sequence). The CDR3 length is 14 residues. CDR3 in amino acids: CASSSGGLPYEQYF. The DNA of the CDR3 is TGTGCCAGCAGCTCTGGGGGCCTCCCCTACGAGCAGTACTTC.

The rearrangement joins TRBV27 to TRBJ2-1, with 7 bases fitting TRBD1. V gave up 8 bases and J gave up 0 bases; unmatched junction bases: 19. CDR1 and CDR2 (germline): MNHEY, SMNVEV (reference sequence). The CDR3 runs 19 residues. Here the CDR3 DNA reads TGTGCCAGCCTTGGCGGAGGTCTTTCGGGACAGCTCTCCTACAATGAGCAGTTCTTC. Amino acids: CASLGGGLSGQLSYNEQFF.

The sample holds one count of this clone. The V gene is TRBV4-1, the J gene TRBJ2-7; D is undetermined. V was shortened by 4 bases and J by 6 bases, with 16 bases between the two germline ends. This CDR3 contains 14 residues. Germline V gene sequence: CDR1 MGHRA, CDR2 YSYEKL. DNA of the CDR3: TGCGCCAGCAGCCTCACCAGACTGGCGCGCGAGCAGTACTTC. Its translation: CASSLTRLAREQYF.

Written as DNA, the CDR3 is TGTGCCAGCAGTTACGGGCGGTTCTATGGCTACACCTTC. Amino acid sequence: CASSYGRFYGYTF. The rearrangement uses TRBV6-5 and TRBJ1-2, with unresolved D. The CDR3 spans 13 residues. V dropped 2 bases and J dropped 4 bases, with 8 bases sitting between them. The germline V gene encodes CDR1 MNHEY and CDR2 SVGAGI.

V and J are TRBV25-1 and TRBJ1-3, with D unresolved. The CDR3 covers 11 residues. V lost 3 bases to trimming and J lost 6 bases, with 3 bases between them. Germline CDR1 MGHDK, CDR2 SYGVNS. The CDR3 bases are TGTGCCAGCAGTGAGGTAAACACCATATATTTT. It translates to CASSEVNTIYF.

This rearrangement joins TRBV6-1 to TRBJ2-7; 7 bases agree with TRBD1. The CDR3 contains 14 residues. Germline V gene data show CDR1 as MNHNS and CDR2 as SASEGT. V trimming: 4 bases; J trimming: 2 bases; junction bases outside the gene matches: 5. CDR3 loop: CASSAYGTAYEQYF. CDR3 DNA sequence: TGTGCCAGCAGTGCTTACGGGACAGCCTACGAGCAGTACTTC.

The chain links TRBV11-2 to TRBJ1-6, with D hard to call. With 2 bases removed from V and 8 bases from J, the gap between germline ends came to 7 bases. The CDR3 is 13 residues long. Germline CDR1 is SGHAT and CDR2 is FQNNGV. The CDR3 region is CASSLKWDSPLHF. DNA of the CDR3: TGTGCCAGCAGCTTAAAGTGGGATTCACCCCTCCACTTT.

The V and J genes are TRBV11-3 and TRBJ1-1; perhaps TRBD1 as D (6 bases). Per the germline V gene, CDR1 is SGHNT and CDR2 is YENEEA. This CDR3 spans 11 amino acids. V shed 6 bases and J shed 7 bases, with 9 bases lying between them. CDR3 amino acids: CASSRQVEAFF. The DNA for the CDR3 is TGTGCCAGCAGTAGACAGGTTGAAGCTTTCTTT.

The chain links TRBV7-8 to TRBJ1-1; 8 positions match TRBD1. The germline V gene encodes CDR1 SGHVS and CDR2 FQNEAQ. The CDR3 is 16 residues long. With V trimmed by 3 bases and J by 1 base, 7 bases remained unmatched. This CDR3 reads CASSFLQGAGNTEAFF. The CDR3 DNA is TGTGCCAGCAGCTTCCTCCAGGGGGCGGGGAACACTGAAGCTTTCTTT.

The chain carries TRBV18 and TRBJ1-2; 7 nucleotides align to TRBD1. CDR1 KGHSH and CDR2 LQKENI come from the germline V gene. This CDR3 contains 14 residues. After removal of 5 bases from V and 8 bases from J, the junction contained 11 bases not matched to a gene. For the CDR3, the DNA is TGTGCCAGCTCATCGAACCGGGACAGTGGCGGCTACACCTTC. Amino acids: CASSSNRDSGGYTF.

A single count supports this clone. The genes are TRBV12-5 and TRBJ1-6; D unclear. The V and J ends lost 5 bases and 14 bases respectively, with 10 bases between them. Germline CDR1 and CDR2: LGHNT and FRNRAP. The CDR3 sequence is 11 residues long. CDR3 in DNA: TGTGCTAGTGGTATATATTCCTCCCTCCACTTT. It yields the protein CASGIYSSLHF.

V usage is TRBV29-1 and J usage is TRBJ1-1, with D hard to call. Germline lookup yields CDR1 SQVTM and CDR2 ANQGSEA. This CDR3 spans 14 amino acids. Trimming took off 7 bases at V and 0 bases at J, with 15 bases between the two ends. CDR3 nucleotides: TGCAGCGGTATGGACGGCTCCTTGAACACTGAAGCTTTCTTT. It translates to CSGMDGSLNTEAFF.

V gene TRBV19 combines with J gene TRBJ2-3; D is possibly TRBD1 (5 bases). Germline CDR1 LNHDA, CDR2 SQIVND (reference sequence). The CDR3 consists of 13 residues. V was trimmed by 6 bases and J by 3 bases, leaving 10 bases between them. CDR3 in DNA: TGTGCCAGTAGGGCCAGGACAACAGATACGCAGTATTTT. It encodes CASRARTTDTQYF.

This chain links TRBV30 with TRBJ1-2; TRBD1 matches at 9 bases. This CDR3 region has 16 residues. The V segment lost 0 bases and the J segment 3 bases; nucleotides outside the gene matches: 8. The germline gives CDR1 GTSNPN, CDR2 SVGIG (reference sequence). CDR3 in amino acids: CAWSVTGGGSYYGYTF. CDR3 in DNA: TGTGCCTGGAGTGTGACAGGGGGGGGGAGCTACTATGGCTACACCTTC.

This rearrangement joins TRBV5-1 to TRBJ1-1, with TRBD1 matching 7 bases. Losses at the gene ends were 3 bases for V and 4 bases for J; bases not matched to a gene: 9. This CDR3 contains 15 residues. Germline values: CDR1 SGHRS, CDR2 YFSETQ. The CDR3 sequence is CASSYTGATGTEAFF. The CDR3 nucleotides are TGCGCCAGCAGCTACACAGGGGCCACCGGCACTGAAGCTTTCTTT.

This clone was seen a single time. V gene TRBV5-6 combines with J gene TRBJ2-1; D perhaps matches TRBD1 (6 bases). This CDR3 spans 14 amino acids. V lost 3 bases and J 7 bases, leaving 14 bases between the germline ends. Germline V lookup: CDR1 SGHDT, CDR2 YYEEEE. The CDR3 is CASSWTTGPNEQFF. The CDR3 DNA reads TGTGCCAGCAGCTGGACGACAGGTCCAAATGAGCAGTTCTTC.

The gene calls are TRBV25-1 and TRBJ2-5; D is ambiguous. V lost 1 base and J lost 0, with 6 bases in between. Per germline, CDR1 MGHDK and CDR2 SYGVNS. CDR3 length equals 14 residues. The CDR3 reads CASSEFRDQETQYF. DNA of the CDR3: TGTGCCAGCAGTGAATTCCGGGACCAAGAGACCCAGTACTTC.